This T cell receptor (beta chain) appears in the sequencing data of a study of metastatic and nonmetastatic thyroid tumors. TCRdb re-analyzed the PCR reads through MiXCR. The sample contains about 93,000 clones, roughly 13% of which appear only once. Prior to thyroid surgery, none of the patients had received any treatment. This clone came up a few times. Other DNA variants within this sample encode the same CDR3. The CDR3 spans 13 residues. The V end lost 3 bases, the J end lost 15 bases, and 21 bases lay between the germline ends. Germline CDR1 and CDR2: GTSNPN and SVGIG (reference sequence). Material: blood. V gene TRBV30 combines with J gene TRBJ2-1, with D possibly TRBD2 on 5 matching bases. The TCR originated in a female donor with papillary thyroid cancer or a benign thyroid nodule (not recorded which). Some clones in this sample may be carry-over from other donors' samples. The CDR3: CAWSVRTASLLFF. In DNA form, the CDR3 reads TGTGCCTGGAGCGTAAGGACTGCTTCTTTGCTGTTCTTC.